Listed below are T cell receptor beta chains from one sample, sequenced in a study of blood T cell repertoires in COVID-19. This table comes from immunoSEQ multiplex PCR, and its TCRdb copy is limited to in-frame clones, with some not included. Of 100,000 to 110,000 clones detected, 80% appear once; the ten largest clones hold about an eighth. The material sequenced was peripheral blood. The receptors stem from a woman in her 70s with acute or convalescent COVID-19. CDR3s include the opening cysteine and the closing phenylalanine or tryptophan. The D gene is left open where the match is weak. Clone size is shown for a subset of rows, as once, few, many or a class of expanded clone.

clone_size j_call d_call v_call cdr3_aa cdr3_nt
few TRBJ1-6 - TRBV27 CASRIQGLESPLHF TGTGCCAGCAGGATACAGGGTTTAGAATCACCCCTCCACTTT
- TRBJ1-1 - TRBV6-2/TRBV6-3 CASSFVNTEAFF TGTGCCAGCAGTTTCGTAAACACTGAAGCTTTCTTT
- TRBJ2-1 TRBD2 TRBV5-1 CASSPRMVAGNNNEQFF TGCGCCAGCAGCCCTAGAATGGTAGCGGGGAACAACAATGAGCAGTTCTTC
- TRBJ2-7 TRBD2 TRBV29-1 CSVSPSGAYEQYF TGCAGCGTCTCCCCCAGCGGGGCCTACGAGCAGTACTTC
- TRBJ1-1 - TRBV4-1 CASSQDEEFHAFF TGCGCCAGCAGCCAAGACGAGGAGTTTCACGCTTTCTTT
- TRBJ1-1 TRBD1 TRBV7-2 CASSGRRQGTEAFF TGTGCCAGCAGCGGGAGAAGACAGGGGACTGAAGCTTTCTTT
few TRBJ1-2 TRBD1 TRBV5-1 CASSLQGSDYGYTF TGCGCCAGCAGCTTACAGGGGAGTGACTATGGCTACACCTTC
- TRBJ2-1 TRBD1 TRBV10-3 CAISGQGAYSSYNEQFF TGTGCCATCAGCGGACAGGGGGCCTATTCCTCCTACAATGAGCAGTTCTTC
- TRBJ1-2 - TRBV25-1 CASSGAGYGYTF TGTGCCAGCAGTGGGGCCGGCTATGGCTACACCTTC
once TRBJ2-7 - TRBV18 CASSGGRGPHYEQYF TGTGCCAGCTCAGGTGGCAGGGGCCCCCACTACGAGCAGTACTTC
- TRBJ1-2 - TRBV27 CASGIGSDYGYTF TGTGCCAGTGGTATCGGGAGTGACTATGGCTACACCTTC
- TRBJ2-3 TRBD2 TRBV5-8 CASSNRLAGSSDTQYF TGTGCCAGCAGCAACCGACTAGCGGGGTCCTCAGATACGCAGTATTTT
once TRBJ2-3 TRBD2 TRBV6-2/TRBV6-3 CASSYGSGISTDTQYF TGTGCCAGCAGTTACGGGAGCGGGATAAGCACAGATACGCAGTATTTT
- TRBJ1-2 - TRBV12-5 CASGLPFFSPYGYTF TGTGCTAGTGGTTTGCCCTTTTTTTCCCCCTATGGCTACACCTTC
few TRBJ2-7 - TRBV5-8 CASSSPFSSEQYF TGTGCCAGCAGCTCCCCCTTCTCTAGCGAGCAGTACTTC
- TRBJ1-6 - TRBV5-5 CASSLVAGPKAPLHF TGTGCCAGCAGCTTAGTGGCAGGGCCTAAGGCACCCCTCCACTTT
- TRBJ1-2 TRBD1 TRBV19 CASSIALQGRYGYTF TGTGCCAGTAGTATAGCCCTACAGGGGAGGTATGGCTACACCTTC
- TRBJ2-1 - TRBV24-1 CATSDLSFNEQFF TGTGCCACCAGTGATTTGTCGTTTAATGAGCAGTTCTTC
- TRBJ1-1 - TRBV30 CAWKVARGGAEAFF TGTGCCTGGAAAGTGGCCCGGGGTGGCGCTGAAGCTTTCTTT
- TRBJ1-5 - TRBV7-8 CASSRTHSANQPQHF TGTGCCAGCAGCCGCACGCACAGTGCGAATCAGCCCCAGCATTTT
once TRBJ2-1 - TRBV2 CASRELGNEQFF TGTGCCAGCAGGGAACTAGGAAATGAGCAGTTCTTC
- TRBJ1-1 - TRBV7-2 CASSLGTRVNTEAFF TGTGCCAGCAGCTTGGGGACTCGGGTGAACACTGAAGCTTTCTTT
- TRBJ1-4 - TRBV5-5 CASSLSGREKLFF TGTGCCAGCAGCTTGTCTGGGCGTGAAAAACTGTTTTTT